This entry describes one TCR beta chain. Its target is unknown. TCRdb keeps only in-frame clones here, not all; method: immunoSEQ multiplex PCR. This table holds 45,000 or so clones, approximately 80% found once. The sample originates from a study of Ad26.COV2.S vaccination and SARS-CoV-2 variants. Broader study findings: Post-vaccination breadth of spike-specific CD8+ and CD4+ T cell responses was reportedly substantial. Participants in the vaccine arm had higher spike-specific TCR breadth; placebo recipients had lower. Vaccine and placebo recipients had similar non-spike TCR breadth.

J was trimmed by 0 bases and V by 3 bases; bases with no gene match: 5. CDR1 and CDR2 from the germline V gene are KGHDR and SFDVKD. The CDR3 runs 16 residues. The sequencing used peripheral blood, collected after recovery from COVID-19. V and J are TRBV24-1 and TRBJ1-2; 8 bases line up with TRBD1. The sequence came from a human donor who had recovered from COVID-19. The chain's CDR3 is CATSDPEGQANYGYTF. In DNA form, the CDR3 reads TGTGCCACCAGTGATCCCGAGGGACAGGCTAACTATGGCTACACCTTC.